The 26 T cell receptor beta chains in this list originate from one sample, sequenced in a study of T cells in narcolepsy (dated by TCRdb to 2016 to 2018). Library prep was done by the immunoSEQ multiplex PCR assay. TCRdb's version of the immuneACCESS table is confined to in-frame rearrangements and falls short of the full clone set. An unresolved V gene accounts for under half of the shortfall where checked; the remainder is of unknown origin. This sample is represented by 20,000 to 25,000 clones; 75% to 85% of them were singletons. The ten largest make up over 3.5% of the sample. The sequencing sample was made of memory (CD45RA-) CD4+ T cells from blood. In the paper's terms, the cell subset or site label means: memory T cells sorted ex vivo from peripheral blood. These TCRs come from a human donor in good health.

The CDR3 spells CASSEELSSYNSPLHF. For the CDR3, the DNA is TGTGCCAGCAGTGAAGAGTTAAGCTCCTATAATTCACCCCTCCACTTT. This chain connects TRBV6-1 to TRBJ1-6; D unclear. The germline CDR1 and CDR2 sequences are MNHNS and SASEGT. This CDR3 has 16 amino acids. The V end lost 1 base, the J end lost 0 bases, and 7 bases lay between the germline ends.

The rearrangement joins TRBV6-5 to TRBJ1-2, with 9 bases identical to TRBD1. The CDR3 has 14 residues. Germline V CDR1 and CDR2: MNHEY, SVGAGI. Trimming removed 6 bases from V and 4 bases from J; junction bases left unmatched: 6. CDR3 in DNA: TGTGCCAGCAGCCCAACAGGGGGCGTCTATGGCTACACCTTC. Translation: CASSPTGGVYGYTF.

V usage is TRBV6-1 and J usage is TRBJ1-2; no reliable D call. CDR1 and CDR2 from the germline V gene are MNHNS and SASEGT. Trimming pared 3 bases from V and 8 bases from J, leaving 16 bases between. CDR3 length equals 14 residues. The CDR3 DNA sequence: TGTGCCAGCAGTGAGAGGAGTCTACGGCGGGGCTACACCTTC. Translation gives CASSERSLRRGYTF.

This clone was picked up a small number of times. The chain carries TRBV6-5 and TRBJ2-7; 7 nucleotides match TRBD1. This CDR3 is built from 14 residues. V was clipped by 5 bases and J by 5 bases; unmatched bases: 9. Germline V gene data show CDR1 as MNHEY and CDR2 as SVGAGI. The CDR3, as DNA: TGTGCCAGCAGTGCTGACAGGGACCACCACGAGCAGTACTTC. The encoded protein is CASSADRDHHEQYF.

This clone appeared a few times. The CDR3 loop reads CASSKRGGATDTQYF. DNA of the CDR3: TGTGCCAGCAGCAAAAGGGGGGGAGCCACGGATACGCAGTATTTT. V usage is TRBV21-1 and J usage is TRBJ2-3; TRBD2 reflects the table's D call only, with no check against the DNA. TRBV21-1 is flagged as a pseudogene. The CDR3 runs to 15 residues.

This clone showed up just a few times. V usage is TRBV10-3 and J usage is TRBJ2-7; D not resolved. There are 12 residues in the CDR3. CDR1 and CDR2 from the germline V gene are ENHRY and SYGVKD. V gave up 10 bases and J gave up 2 bases, with 12 bases separating them. CDR3 nucleotide sequence: TGTGCCACGGGCAGGTCGACCTACGAGCAGTACTTC. Protein sequence: CATGRSTYEQYF.

The chain is built from TRBV7-8 and TRBJ1-1; 8 bases are shared with TRBD1. The CDR3 is 16 residues long. J gave up 0 bases and V 4 bases, and 7 bases lay outside the gene matches. In germline, CDR1 is SGHVS, CDR2 FQNEAQ. The CDR3 here is CASSSRDRLMNTEAFF. Written as DNA, the CDR3 is TGTGCCAGCAGCTCCCGGGACAGGCTCATGAACACTGAAGCTTTCTTT.

The V and J genes are TRBV7-2 and TRBJ1-6; D uncertain. The CDR3 loop spans 14 amino acids. The germline V gene has CDR1 SGHTA and CDR2 FQGNSA. Trimming cost V 2 bases and J 4 bases, with 6 bases left between them. The chain's CDR3 is CASSLTSYNSPLHF. CDR3 DNA sequence: TGTGCCAGCAGCTTAACATCGTATAATTCACCCCTCCACTTT.

This chain connects TRBV7-2 to TRBJ2-3; 11 bases align to TRBD2. Germline CDR1 SGHTA, CDR2 FQGNSA. The V segment lost 2 bases and the J segment 11 bases; nucleotides outside the gene matches: 3. The CDR3 has 13 amino acids. CDR3 nucleotides: TGTGCCAGCAGCTTAATCCTAGCGGGGGGGCAGTATTTT. Translated: CASSLILAGGQYF.

The chain joins TRBV6-1 to TRBJ2-4; 8 bases are a match to TRBD1. Germline CDR1 is MNHNS and CDR2 is SASEGT. The CDR3 runs to 13 residues. Germline trimming cut 8 bases from V and 16 bases from J; bases unmatched to any gene: 16. The CDR3 region is CASVGELRDRRYF. In DNA, the CDR3 is TGTGCCAGCGTCGGGGAGCTACGGGACAGGCGATACTTC.

This chain joins TRBV5-4 and TRBJ2-2, with 11 bases matching TRBD2. V shed 1 base and J 5 bases; nucleotides not matched to a gene: 4. This CDR3 has 16 amino acids. In germline, CDR1 is SGHNT, CDR2 YYREEE (reference sequence). CDR3 residues: CASSLLASGGTGELFF. CDR3 nucleotide sequence: TGTGCCAGCAGCTTGTTGGCTAGCGGGGGGACCGGGGAGCTGTTTTTT.

The chain uses TRBV5-1 and TRBJ1-1; 7 bases fit TRBD1. J lost 8 bases, V lost 4 bases, and 11 bases had no gene match. The V gene's germline CDR1 is SGHRS and CDR2 YFSETQ. The CDR3 covers 14 residues. CDR3 sequence reads: CASSLTDREGEAFF. The CDR3 DNA sequence: TGCGCCAGCAGCCTGACCGACAGGGAAGGAGAAGCTTTCTTT.

This clone has only one observation. V is TRBV4-1 and J is TRBJ2-5; TRBD2 matches 8 bases. Trimming at V came to 4 bases and at J to 1 base, leaving 5 bases not matched to a gene. The germline V gene encodes CDR1 MGHRA and CDR2 YSYEKL. CDR3 length equals 15 residues. The CDR3 nucleotides are TGCGCCAGCAGCCTTTGGCGGGGGGCCCAAGAGACCCAGTACTTC. Amino acid sequence: CASSLWRGAQETQYF.

V gene TRBV9 combines with J gene TRBJ1-3; a possible D gene is TRBD1 (5 bases). Trimming removed 4 bases from V and 1 base from J, with 18 bases in between. The length of the CDR3 is 17 residues. Germline V CDR1 and CDR2: SGDLS, YYNGEE. CDR3 sequence (DNA): TGTGCCAGCAGCCTCCGATGGGGGGAAACTTCTGGAAACACCATATATTTT. This translates into CASSLRWGETSGNTIYF. Variable domain in full (rest from reference TRBV9 and TRBJ1-3): DSGVTQTPKHLITATGQRVTLRCSPRSGDLSVYWYQQSLDQGLQFLIQYYNGEERAKGNILERFSAQQFPDLHSELNLSSLELGDSALYFCASSLRWGETSGNTIYFGEGSWLTVV.

This chain joins TRBV29-1 and TRBJ1-1; a weak D match, TRBD1 (5 bases). V was clipped by 4 bases and J by 4 bases, with 7 bases between them. The CDR3 contains 11 residues. CDR1 is SQVTM and CDR2 is ANQGSEA in the germline V gene. CDR3 protein: CSVGGGTEAFF. The CDR3 DNA follows: TGCAGCGTTGGGGGGGGCACTGAAGCTTTCTTT.

The rearrangement links TRBV27 to TRBJ1-2; 10 bases align to TRBD1. Germline V CDR1 and CDR2: MNHEY, SMNVEV (reference sequence). J was trimmed by 7 bases and V by 5 bases; bases with no gene match: 16. CDR3 size: 17 residues. The CDR3 protein is CASSIGGWGQGSGGYTF. In nucleotides, the CDR3 is TGTGCCAGCAGTATAGGGGGTTGGGGACAGGGGAGCGGTGGCTACACCTTC.

The V and J genes are TRBV6-1 and TRBJ1-3, with TRBD1 identical over 7 bases. The trim removed 4 bases at V and 4 bases at J, leaving 7 bases unmatched. In germline, CDR1 is MNHNS, CDR2 SASEGT. The CDR3 is 15 amino acids. The CDR3 loop is CASSGQGVSGNTIYF. The CDR3 nucleotides are TGTGCCAGCAGTGGACAGGGAGTGTCAGGAAACACCATATATTTT.

The rearrangement joins TRBV5-5 to TRBJ1-3, with D unclear. V was trimmed by 3 bases and J by 1 base, leaving 14 bases between them. Germline CDR1 reads SGHKS; CDR2 reads YYEKEE (reference sequence). The CDR3 covers 16 residues. For the CDR3, the DNA is TGTGCCAGCAGCTCCCAGACGGGTGGGTCTGGAAACACCATATATTTT. It codes for CASSSQTGGSGNTIYF.

The V and J genes are TRBV6-5 and TRBJ2-1; D is ambiguous. Germline V gives CDR1 MNHEY, CDR2 SVGAGI. The CDR3 is 14 amino acids. Deletions cut 2 bases from V and 2 bases from J, with 7 bases between. The CDR3 loop is CASSYRLAYNEQFF. The CDR3 DNA reads as TGTGCCAGCAGTTACAGGTTGGCCTACAATGAGCAGTTCTTC.

The chain combines TRBV6-6 with TRBJ1-1; perhaps TRBD1 as D (5 bases). Germline CDR1 reads MNHNY; CDR2 reads SVGAGI (reference sequence). The CDR3 totals 13 residues. The V end was cut by 5 bases, the J end by 6 bases, with 13 bases between. CDR3 DNA: TGTGCCAGCAGTGGGGCAGCTAGGTCTGAAGCTTTCTTT. This gives the protein CASSGAARSEAFF.

The gene calls are TRBV7-2 and TRBJ2-5, with 7 nucleotides matching TRBD2. The CDR3 loop spans 13 amino acids. V was pared by 5 bases and J by 5 bases, with 5 bases of the junction left unmatched. Germline V gene data show CDR1 as SGHTA and CDR2 as FQGNSA. In nucleotides, the CDR3 is TGTGCCAGCAGCCGGGGGGTCGGGGAGACCCAGTACTTC. It yields the protein CASSRGVGETQYF.

The J gene is TRBJ1-6, the V gene TRBV5-1, with D uncertain. Germline CDR1 and CDR2: SGHRS and YFSETQ. This CDR3 is 14 amino acids long. V was shortened by 1 base and J by 8 bases, with 10 bases between the two germline ends. The CDR3 DNA reads TGCGCCAGCAGCTTGCGATCGAGGGATTCACCCCTCCACTTT. It encodes CASSLRSRDSPLHF.

The chain couples TRBV9 to TRBJ2-6; TRBD1 matches at 9 bases. The J segment lost 4 bases and the V segment lost 0 bases, leaving 11 bases of the junction unmatched. Germline V gene lookup returns CDR1 SGDLS and CDR2 YYNGEE. This CDR3 contains 19 residues. The CDR3 here is CASSVARRDRAEGANVLTF. In nucleotides, the CDR3 is TGTGCCAGCAGCGTAGCTCGTCGGGACAGGGCGGAGGGGGCCAACGTCCTGACTTTC.

The chain is built from TRBV5-1 and TRBJ2-1, with 9 bases matching TRBD2. Germline CDR1 is SGHRS and CDR2 is YFSETQ. The CDR3 is 16 amino acids. Losses at the gene ends were 5 bases for V and 2 bases for J; bases not matched to a gene: 8. CDR3 loop: CASSDIRGGAYNEQFF. CDR3 DNA: TGCGCCAGCAGTGACATCCGCGGGGGGGCCTACAATGAGCAGTTCTTC.

This chain links TRBV19 with TRBJ1-5; weak D call: TRBD1 (6 bases). V lost 4 bases, J lost 1 base, and 11 bases lay in between. CDR1 and CDR2 (germline): LNHDA, SQIVND (reference sequence). CDR3 length: 15 amino acids. The CDR3 DNA follows: TGTGCCAGTAGTAACAGGGTAATCAGCAATCAGCCCCAGCATTTT. It specifies CASSNRVISNQPQHF.

The V gene is TRBV6-5, the J gene TRBJ1-6; tentative D call: TRBD1 (5 bases). The germline V and J ends were trimmed by 7 bases and 12 bases, with 13 bases remaining between them. The CDR3 is made up of 12 amino acids. From germline, CDR1 is MNHEY and CDR2 SVGAGI. CDR3: CASKGPQGPLHF. The CDR3 DNA reads as TGTGCCAGCAAGGGGCCCCAGGGACCCCTCCACTTT.